The sequence of this T cell receptor beta chain was determined in a study of cytomegalovirus exposure and HLA in healthy donors. Whole-study context: Earlier results showed roughly 120 million unique TCR beta sequences derived from approximately 170 million T cells.

Study conclusions and caveats: In a later analysis, the majority of CMV-associated beta chains seemingly showed HLA restriction. TCR sequences were mostly rare, though some public TCRs occurred in many donors. In an earlier analysis, about 87% or about 30%: the productive usage of most TCR beta V segments.

The PCR employed 60 Vbeta primers together with 13 Jbeta primers. Measured with immunoSEQ multiplex PCR; TCRdb has only the in-frame clones, and not every one. The data show 150,000 to 200,000 clones, with about three quarters seen just once and approximately 1.6% held by the top ten. This clone showed up just once. Its antigen is not identified. The sample comprised PBMCs. This sequence was found in a girl under 18 in good health and CMV-seronegative.

The CDR3 region has the DNA TGCGCCAGCAGGGAGCCCACAGGGGGTCCGAACACTGAAGCTTTCTTT. It codes for CASREPTGGPNTEAFF. The chain combines TRBV5-1 with TRBJ1-1; 8 nucleotides match TRBD1. Trimming removed 5 bases from V and 1 base from J; junction bases left unmatched: 10. The CDR3 length is 16 residues. Germline values: CDR1 SGHRS, CDR2 YFSETQ.